This TCR beta chain appears in the sequencing data of a study of cytomegalovirus exposure and HLA in healthy donors. A note on this clone: What it binds is unknown.

The CDR3 sequence is 18 residues long. CDR1 is SGHTA and CDR2 is FQGTGA in the germline V gene. V lost 0 bases, J lost 4 bases, and 9 bases stayed unmatched. Study-level findings and limits: An analysis done earlier found most TCR beta V segments productive about 87% or about 30% of the time. Later analysis indicated greater clonal expansion among HLA-associated TCR beta chains than among equally common other chains.

The PCR ran on 60 Vbeta and 13 Jbeta primers. Libraries were prepared by immunoSEQ multiplex PCR; TCRdb keeps only in-frame clonotypes and omits some of them. The table for this sample gives 100,000 to 150,000 clones. The chain links TRBV7-3 to TRBJ1-1; 12 bases agree with TRBD1. Sequencing was carried out using PBMCs. This receptor was taken from a man aged 18 to 29 in good health and CMV-seronegative. CDR3 protein: CASSLTPPGQGAGTEAFF. In nucleotides, the CDR3 is TGTGCCAGCAGCTTAACCCCCCCGGGACAGGGGGCTGGCACTGAAGCTTTCTTT.